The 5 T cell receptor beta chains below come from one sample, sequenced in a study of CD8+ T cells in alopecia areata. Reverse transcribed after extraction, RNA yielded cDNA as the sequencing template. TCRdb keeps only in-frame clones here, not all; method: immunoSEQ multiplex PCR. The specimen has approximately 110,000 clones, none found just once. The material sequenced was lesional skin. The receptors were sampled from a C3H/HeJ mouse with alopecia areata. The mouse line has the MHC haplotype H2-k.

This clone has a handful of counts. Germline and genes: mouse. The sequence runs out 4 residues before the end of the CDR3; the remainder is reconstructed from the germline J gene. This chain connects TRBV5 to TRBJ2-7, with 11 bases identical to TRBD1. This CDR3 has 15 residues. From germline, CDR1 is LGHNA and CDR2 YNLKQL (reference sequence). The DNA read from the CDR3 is TGTGCCAGCAGCCCCCTCCGGACAGGGGGCGAT. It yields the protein CASSPLRTGGD. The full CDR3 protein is CASSPLRTGGDEQYF.

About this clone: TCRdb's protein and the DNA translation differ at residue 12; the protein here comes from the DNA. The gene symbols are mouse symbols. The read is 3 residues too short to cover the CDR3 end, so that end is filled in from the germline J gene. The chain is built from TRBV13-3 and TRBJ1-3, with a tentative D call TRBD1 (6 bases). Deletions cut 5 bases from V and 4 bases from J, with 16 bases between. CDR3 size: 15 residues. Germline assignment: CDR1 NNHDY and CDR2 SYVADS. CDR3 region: CASRPTGFDGNTLYF. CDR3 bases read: TGTGCCAGCAGACCTACAGGGTTCGACGGAAATACG.

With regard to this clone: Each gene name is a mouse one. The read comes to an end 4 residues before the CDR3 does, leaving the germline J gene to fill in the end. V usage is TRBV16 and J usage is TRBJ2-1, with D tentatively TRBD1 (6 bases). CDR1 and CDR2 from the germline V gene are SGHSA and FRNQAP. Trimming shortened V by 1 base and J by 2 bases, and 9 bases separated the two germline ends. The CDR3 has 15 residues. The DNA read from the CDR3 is TGTGCAAGCAGCTTAGGCTCAGGGGACTATGCT. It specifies CASSLGSGDYA. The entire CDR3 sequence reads CASSLGSGDYAEQFF.

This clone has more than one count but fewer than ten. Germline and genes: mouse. The CDR3 loop is CASSSRGGALAEQFF. The sequenced part of the CDR3 DNA is TGTGCTAGCAGTAGCCGGGGGGGGGCGCTTGCT. The rearrangement uses TRBV17 and TRBJ2-1, with TRBD2 identical over 8 bases. From the germline J gene comes the end of the CDR3, since the read stops 4 residues before it. CDR3 length equals 15 residues. V shed 3 bases, J shed 6 bases, and the junction held 7 bases outside the gene matches. Looked up from germline, CDR1 is MNHDT and CDR2 is YYDKIL.

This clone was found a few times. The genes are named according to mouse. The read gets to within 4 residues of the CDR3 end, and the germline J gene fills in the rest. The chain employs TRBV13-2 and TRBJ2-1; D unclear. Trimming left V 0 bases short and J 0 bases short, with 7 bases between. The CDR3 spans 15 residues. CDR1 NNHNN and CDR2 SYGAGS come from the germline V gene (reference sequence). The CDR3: CASGDVQINYAEQFF. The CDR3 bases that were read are TGTGCCAGCGGTGATGTCCAGATTAACTATGCT.